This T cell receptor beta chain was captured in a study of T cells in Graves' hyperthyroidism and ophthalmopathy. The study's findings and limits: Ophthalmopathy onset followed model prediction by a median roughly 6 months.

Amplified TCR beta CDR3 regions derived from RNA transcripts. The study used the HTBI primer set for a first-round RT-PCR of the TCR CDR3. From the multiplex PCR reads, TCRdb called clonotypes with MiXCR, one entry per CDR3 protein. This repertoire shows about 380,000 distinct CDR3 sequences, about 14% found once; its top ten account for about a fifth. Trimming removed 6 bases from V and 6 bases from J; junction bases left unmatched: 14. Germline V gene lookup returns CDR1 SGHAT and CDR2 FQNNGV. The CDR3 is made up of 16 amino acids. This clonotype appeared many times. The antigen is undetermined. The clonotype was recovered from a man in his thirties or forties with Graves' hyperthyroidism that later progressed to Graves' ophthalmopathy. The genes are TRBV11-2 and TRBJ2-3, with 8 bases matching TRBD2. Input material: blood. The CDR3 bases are TGTGCCAGCAGTTACACCGGGACTAGAGGTTCGGATACGCAGTATTTT. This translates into CASSYTGTRGSDTQYF.